One T cell receptor (beta chain) is described in this entry. Its cognate antigen is unknown. The sample comes from a study of T cell responses to AZD1222 COVID-19 vaccine. Findings and caveats of the study: Close to half of spike-specific TCRs reportedly recognize unmutated variant regions.

TCRdb's table, derived via immunoSEQ multiplex PCR, lists solely in-frame clones and lacks some. The sample contains over 50,000 clones, roughly 90% of which appear only once. With 1 base removed from V and 4 bases from J, the gap between germline ends came to 13 bases. Germline lookup yields CDR1 MNHNS and CDR2 SASEGT. The CDR3 loop spans 15 amino acids. Sample: peripheral blood, taken 28 days after the second AZD1222 dose. The chain joins TRBV6-1 to TRBJ1-2; perhaps TRBD1 as D (6 bases). The source of this sequence is an adult who received the AZD1222 COVID-19 vaccine. The CDR3: CASSEGLQGPYGYTF. DNA of the CDR3: TGTGCCAGCAGTGAAGGGCTACAGGGTCCCTATGGCTACACCTTC.